This TCR beta chain was identified during a study of Graves' ophthalmopathy and Graves' hyperthyroidism. CDR3 size: 14 residues. Trimming took off 5 bases at V and 1 base at J, with 11 bases between the two ends. CDR1 is SNHLY and CDR2 is FYNNEI in the germline V gene. Moderate-to-severe activity, CAS ≥3, NOSPECS ≥4 and duration under 3 months were recorded for donors with ophthalmopathy. RNA transcripts yielded amplified TCR beta CDR3 regions. Second-round multiplex PCR followed a first-round RT-PCR using HTBI primers. TCRdb reprocessed the multiplex PCR reads with MiXCR, giving one entry per CDR3 protein. The sample records 200,000 to 300,000 distinct CDR3 sequences, about 46% being singletons.

Sequenced sample: peripheral blood. The rearrangement links TRBV2 to TRBJ2-5; possible D gene TRBD1, 5 bases. The TCR comes from an adult man with Graves' ophthalmopathy. In DNA, the CDR3 is TGTGCCAGCAGTAGACTGACAGTCCAAGAGACCCAGTACTTC. The encoded protein is CASSRLTVQETQYF.